The present T cell receptor beta chain was sequenced within a study of blood T cell repertoires in COVID-19. As for the study in general: Acute-phase and convalescent COVID-19 samples originated in the United States, Italy and Spain. T cells, B-cell-depleted T cells, or PBMCs supplied cDNA or gDNA.

In the authors' methods: Reference gene primer amplification yielded estimated nucleated cell counts. The method was immunoSEQ multiplex PCR; TCRdb's version includes in-frame clones alone and lacks a portion of them. V, J and clone size are taken as reported in that table, and D and trimming were inferred from the DNA itself. The repertoire holds over 100,000 clones, with about four fifths as singletons. Concerning this clone itself: Other DNA variants within this sample encode the same CDR3.

V trimming: 0 bases; J trimming: 3 bases; junction bases outside the gene matches: 0. The CDR3 has 14 amino acids. The germline V gene encodes CDR1 SGHTA and CDR2 FQGNSA. The specimen was peripheral blood. The source is an elderly woman with acute or convalescent COVID-19. The chain recombines TRBV7-2 with TRBJ2-7; 9 nucleotides align to TRBD2. The CDR3 sequence: CASSLASGSYEQYF. CDR3 nucleotides: TGTGCCAGCAGCTTAGCTAGCGGGAGCTACGAGCAGTACTTC.